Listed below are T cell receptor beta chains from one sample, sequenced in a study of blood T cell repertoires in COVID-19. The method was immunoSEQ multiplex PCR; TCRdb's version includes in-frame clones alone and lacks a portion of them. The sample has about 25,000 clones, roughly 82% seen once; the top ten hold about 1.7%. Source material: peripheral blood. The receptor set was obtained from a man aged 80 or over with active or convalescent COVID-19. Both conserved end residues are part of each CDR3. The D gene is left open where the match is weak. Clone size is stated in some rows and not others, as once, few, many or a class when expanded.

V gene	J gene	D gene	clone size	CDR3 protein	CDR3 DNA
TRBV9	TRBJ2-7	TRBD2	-	CASSVGPGTGGSYEQYF	TGTGCCAGCAGCGTAGGACCAGGGACGGGAGGATCCTACGAGCAGTACTTC
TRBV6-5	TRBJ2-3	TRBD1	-	CASTRTGVSTDTQYF	TGTGCCAGCACCAGGACAGGGGTCAGCACAGATACGCAGTATTTT
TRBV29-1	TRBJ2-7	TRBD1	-	CSVGGQGGTYEQYF	TGCAGCGTTGGGGGACAGGGAGGTACCTACGAGCAGTACTTC
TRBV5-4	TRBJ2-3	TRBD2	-	CASSYKREGPSTDTQYF	TGTGCCAGCAGCTATAAGCGGGAGGGGCCCAGCACAGATACGCAGTATTTT
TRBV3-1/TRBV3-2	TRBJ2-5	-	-	CASDPGDGPRAQYF	TGTGCCAGCGATCCGGGCGACGGACCGAGGGCCCAGTACTTC
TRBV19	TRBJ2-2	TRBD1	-	CASSPRRGQGANGELFF	TGTGCCAGTAGTCCTCGTAGAGGACAGGGGGCTAACGGGGAGCTGTTTTTT
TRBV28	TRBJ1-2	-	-	CASSLWAGTGYTF	TGTGCCAGCAGTTTATGGGCAGGTACTGGCTACACCTTC
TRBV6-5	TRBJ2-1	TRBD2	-	CASSRAGGSYNEQFF	TGTGCCAGCAGTCGGGCGGGAGGGTCCTACAATGAGCAGTTCTTC
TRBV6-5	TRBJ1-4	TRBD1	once	CASSTGGSREKLFF	TGTGCCAGCAGTACAGGGGGCTCAAGGGAAAAACTGTTTTTT
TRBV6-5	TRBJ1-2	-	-	CASSPRVGGYGYTF	TGTGCCAGCAGTCCGCGGGTGGGAGGCTATGGCTACACCTTC
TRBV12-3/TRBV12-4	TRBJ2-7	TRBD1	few	CASSFQGASEQYF	TGTGCCAGCAGTTTTCAGGGGGCGAGCGAGCAGTACTTC
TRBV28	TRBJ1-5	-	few	CASSGTPNQPQHF	TGTGCCAGCAGTGGGACACCGAATCAGCCCCAGCATTTT
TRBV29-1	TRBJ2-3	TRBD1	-	CSAGETGIGADTQYF	TGCAGCGCCGGAGAGACAGGGATTGGCGCAGATACGCAGTATTTT
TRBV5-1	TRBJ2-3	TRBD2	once	CASSSTSQTDTQYF	TGCGCCAGCAGCTCGACTAGCCAAACAGATACGCAGTATTTT
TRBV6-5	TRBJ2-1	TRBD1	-	CASRSGTGDNEQFF	TGTGCCAGCAGGTCCGGGACAGGGGACAATGAGCAGTTCTTC
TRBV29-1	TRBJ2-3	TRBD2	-	CSVRVGGRDTQYF	TGCAGCGTTCGTGTCGGGGGGAGAGATACGCAGTATTTT
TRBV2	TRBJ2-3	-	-	CASILGASDFTDTQYF	TGTGCCAGCATACTCGGGGCTAGCGACTTTACAGATACGCAGTATTTT
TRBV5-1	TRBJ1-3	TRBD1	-	CASTYPPQRTKPTGAGNTIYF	TGCGCCAGCACCTACCCCCCTCAAAGAACCAAACCGACAGGGGCTGGAAACACCATATATTTT
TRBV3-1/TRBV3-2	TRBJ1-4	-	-	CASSPSRRGPNEKLFF	TGTGCCAGCAGCCCGTCTCGCAGGGGACCTAATGAAAAACTGTTTTTT
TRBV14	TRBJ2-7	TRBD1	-	CASSRGQGYYEQYF	TGTGCCAGCAGCCGGGGACAGGGCTATTACGAGCAGTACTTC
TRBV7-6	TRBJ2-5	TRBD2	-	CASSLGPSGAMGQETQYF	TGTGCCAGCAGCTTAGGCCCTAGCGGGGCTATGGGACAAGAGACCCAGTACTTC
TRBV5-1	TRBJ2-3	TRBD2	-	CASSFPGLAADTQYF	TGCGCCAGCAGCTTCCCGGGACTAGCCGCAGATACGCAGTATTTT
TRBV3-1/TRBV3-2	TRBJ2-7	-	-	CASSQGASVYEQYF	TGTGCCAGCAGCCAAGGCGCTTCGGTCTACGAGCAGTACTTC
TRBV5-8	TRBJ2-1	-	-	CASSGGRGLSYNEQFF	TGTGCCAGCAGCGGGGGGAGAGGCCTTTCCTACAATGAGCAGTTCTTC
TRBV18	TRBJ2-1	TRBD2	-	CASSQTSATYNEQFF	TGTGCCAGCTCGCAGACTAGCGCGACCTACAATGAGCAGTTCTTC
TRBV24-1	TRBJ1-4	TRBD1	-	CATGSGGRVKLFF	TGTGCCACCGGGTCAGGGGGCCGGGTAAAACTGTTTTTT
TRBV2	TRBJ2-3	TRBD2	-	CASSAGGEGTDTQYF	TGTGCCAGCAGTGCGGGCGGGGAGGGGACAGATACGCAGTATTTT
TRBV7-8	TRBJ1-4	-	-	CASRPGWRSEKLFF	TGTGCCAGCAGACCCGGGTGGAGGAGTGAAAAACTGTTTTTT